These 28 T cell receptor beta chains share one sample of origin, sequenced in a study of blood T cell repertoires in COVID-19. Some clones are missing from TCRdb's copy, which holds only in-frame ones; the method was immunoSEQ multiplex PCR. The sample holds tens of thousands of clones, almost 85% seen once. Sequencing input: peripheral blood. These receptors originate from a man of 80 years or more with acute or convalescent COVID-19.

This clone was seen only once. This chain connects TRBV9 to TRBJ2-7; D gene ambiguous. This CDR3 region has 13 residues. The V and J ends lost 3 bases and 4 bases respectively, with 11 bases between them. The germline V gene encodes CDR1 SGDLS and CDR2 YYNGEE. The CDR3 DNA reads as TGTGCCAGCAGCGCCACCCCTAGGTACGAGCAGTACTTC. Its translation: CASSATPRYEQYF. Full variable domain (missing parts from reference TRBV9 and TRBJ2-7): DSGVTQTPKHLITATGQRVTLRCSPRSGDLSVYWYQQSLDQGLQFLIQYYNGEERAKGNILERFSAQQFPDLHSELNLSSLELGDSALYFCASSATPRYEQYFGPGTRLTVT.

V gene TRBV5-1 combines with J gene TRBJ2-5, with 14 bases lining up with TRBD2. V was clipped by 4 bases and J by 2 bases; unmatched bases: 4. CDR3 size: 16 residues. Germline CDR1 is SGHRS and CDR2 is YFSETQ. The CDR3 is CASSEGLAGGQETQYF. CDR3 bases: TGCGCCAGCAGCGAAGGACTAGCGGGGGGTCAAGAGACCCAGTACTTC.

The chain has TRBV7-2 and TRBJ1-2; TRBD1 matches 11 bases. V gave up 3 bases and J gave up 8 bases; unmatched junction bases: 8. From germline, CDR1 is SGHTA and CDR2 FQGNSA. CDR3 length equals 15 residues. CDR3 protein: CASSFSPGTGGGYTF. The CDR3 nucleotides read TGTGCCAGCAGCTTCTCCCCCGGGACAGGGGGAGGCTACACCTTC.

The chain joins TRBV7-3 to TRBJ2-2; possible D gene TRBD2, 5 bases. The CDR3 covers 14 residues. Looked up from germline, CDR1 is SGHTA and CDR2 is FQGTGA. V lost 5 bases and J 1 base, leaving 8 bases between the germline ends. The CDR3 DNA follows: TGTGCCAGCAGCCCGCGGGTGAACACCGGGGAGCTGTTTTTT. Amino acid sequence: CASSPRVNTGELFF. The variable domain in full, with the rest retrieved from reference TRBV7-3 and TRBJ2-2, is GAGVSQTPSNKVTEKGKYVELRCDPISGHTALYWYRQSLGQGPEFLIYFQGTGAADDSGLPNDRFFAVRPEGSVSTLKIQRTERGDSAVYLCASSPRVNTGELFFGEGSRLTVL.

The rearrangement uses TRBV2 and TRBJ2-7; 11 bases align to TRBD1. The CDR3 length is 14 residues. From germline, CDR1 is SNHLY and CDR2 FYNNEI. The V and J ends lost 6 bases and 2 bases, in that order; junction bases with no gene match: 3. This CDR3 is CASRGGQGAYEQYF. CDR3 nucleotides: TGTGCCAGCAGAGGGGGACAGGGGGCCTACGAGCAGTACTTC.

V usage is TRBV19 and J usage is TRBJ2-5; 11 nucleotides agree with TRBD2. The CDR3 runs to 15 residues. Germline V gene sequence: CDR1 LNHDA, CDR2 SQIVND (reference sequence). Germline trimming cut 5 bases from V and 4 bases from J; bases unmatched to any gene: 6. The CDR3 loop is CASSPGLAAGETQYF. In DNA, the CDR3 is TGTGCCAGTAGTCCGGGACTAGCGGCCGGAGAGACCCAGTACTTC.

DNA of the CDR3: TGTGCCAGCAGCTCGGGACTAGCGGGGAACACCGGGGAGCTGTTTTTT. Encoded protein: CASSSGLAGNTGELFF. The V gene is TRBV3-1 (or the pseudogene TRBV3-2), the J gene TRBJ2-2, with 12 bases fitting TRBD2. This CDR3 has 16 amino acids. Trimming cost V 5 bases and J 1 base; bases outside gene matches: 2. From germline, CDR1 is LGHDT and CDR2 YNNKEL (reference sequence).

The rearrangement links TRBV7-2 to TRBJ2-1; D is uncertain. V lost 1 base and J 8 bases, leaving 12 bases between the germline ends. Germline V gives CDR1 SGHTA, CDR2 FQGNSA. The CDR3 covers 14 residues. The CDR3 reads CASSLVVVSDEQFF. The CDR3 bases are TGTGCCAGCAGCTTAGTTGTGGTTTCGGATGAGCAGTTCTTC. Combining the CDR3 with reference TRBV7-2 and TRBJ2-1 gives the whole variable domain GAGVSQSPSNKVTEKGKDVELRCDPISGHTALYWYRQSLGQGLEFLIYFQGNSAPDKSGLPSDRFSAERTGGSVSTLTIQRTQQEDSAVYLCASSLVVVSDEQFFGPGTRLTVL.

This clone was recorded once. The chain uses TRBV9 and TRBJ1-1; 7 bases fit TRBD1. The CDR3 extends over 15 amino acids. Per the germline V gene, CDR1 is SGDLS and CDR2 is YYNGEE. The junction had 7 bases not matched to a gene; V was cut back by 3 bases and J by 2 bases. The CDR3 spells CASSAQDRINTEAFF. The CDR3 nucleotides read TGTGCCAGCAGCGCCCAGGACAGGATAAACACTGAAGCTTTCTTT.

The V gene is TRBV15, the J gene TRBJ2-5, with D maybe TRBD1 (6 bases). CDR1 LNHNV and CDR2 YYDKDF come from the germline V gene (reference sequence). The CDR3 is made up of 13 amino acids. V was cut by 8 bases and J by 5 bases, with 15 bases left in between. The CDR3 nucleotides are TGTGCCACCTCCCTAGGGGGTTCGGAGACCCAGTACTTC. This translates into CATSLGGSETQYF.

V gene TRBV4-2 combines with J gene TRBJ1-4, with a possible D match to TRBD1 (6 bases). From germline, CDR1 is LGHNA and CDR2 YNFKEQ. This CDR3 is built from 13 residues. V dropped 0 bases and J dropped 10 bases, with 9 bases sitting between them. CDR3 sequence (DNA): TGTGCCAGCAGCCAAGAGGGAGGGGGAAAACTGTTTTTT. Its translation is CASSQEGGGKLFF.

The gene calls are TRBV29-1 and TRBJ2-2; D remains unclear. The V end lost 2 bases, the J end lost 5 bases, and 12 bases lay between the germline ends. Per the germline V gene, CDR1 is SQVTM and CDR2 is ANQGSEA. This CDR3 has 14 residues. CDR3 coding DNA: TGCAGCGTTGAAAGCCCCTATCGAACCGGGGAGCTGTTTTTT. Its translation is CSVESPYRTGELFF.

The chain joins TRBV19 to TRBJ2-5, with TRBD2 identical over 12 bases. CDR1 is LNHDA and CDR2 is SQIVND in the germline V gene (reference sequence). The CDR3 extends over 19 amino acids. The V gene end was trimmed by 0 bases and the J gene end by 6 bases; junction bases not matched to a gene: 14. The CDR3 DNA is TGTGCCAGTAGTATAGAGGCTAGCGGGGGGGGCGAAGCTATGAAGACCCAGTACTTC. Amino acids: CASSIEASGGGEAMKTQYF.

The chain uses TRBV2 and TRBJ2-1; D perhaps matches TRBD2 (6 bases). Germline V gene sequence: CDR1 SNHLY, CDR2 FYNNEI. This CDR3 is 15 amino acids long. Trimming removed 4 bases at V and 6 bases at J, with 16 bases between. The CDR3, as DNA: TGTGCCAGCAGTGGGGCGACTAGAGCCTCCAATGAGCAGTTCTTC. Translated, it gives CASSGATRASNEQFF.

The V gene is TRBV4-2, the J gene TRBJ1-3; D is possibly TRBD1 (5 bases). CDR3 size: 18 residues. The V end lost 2 bases, the J end lost 1 base, and 18 bases lay between the germline ends. Germline assignment: CDR1 LGHNA and CDR2 YNFKEQ. CDR3 coding DNA: TGTGCCAGCAGCCAACCCGGTGGAGGGGCCCGATCTGGAAACACCATATATTTT. This encodes CASSQPGGGARSGNTIYF.

This clone was observed a few times. This sample also contains other DNA sequences that code for the same CDR3. This sequence joins TRBV7-9 and TRBJ1-1, with 7 positions matching TRBD1. With 6 bases clipped from V and 0 bases from J, the junction kept 1 base outside the gene matches. CDR1 SEHNR and CDR2 FQNEAQ come from the germline V gene (reference sequence). The CDR3 length is 13 residues. CDR3 amino acids: CASRGQLNTEAFF. CDR3 coding DNA: TGTGCCAGCAGGGGACAGTTGAACACTGAAGCTTTCTTT.

This rearrangement joins TRBV10-3 to TRBJ1-1, with 10 bases lining up with TRBD1. With 7 bases clipped from V and 5 bases from J, the junction kept 1 base outside the gene matches. Per germline, CDR1 ENHRY and CDR2 SYGVKD. The CDR3 consists of 12 residues. The CDR3 loop reads CAIKDRGTEAFF. The CDR3 DNA reads TGTGCCATCAAGGACAGGGGGACTGAAGCTTTCTTT.

The chain couples TRBV27 to TRBJ1-2, with a weak D call TRBD1 (5 bases). The germline V gene has CDR1 MNHEY and CDR2 SMNVEV (reference sequence). The CDR3 sequence is 13 residues long. Trimming cost V 7 bases and J 8 bases, with 17 bases left between them. The CDR3, as DNA: TGTGCCAGCACCACCTGGGGCGCCCTCGGCTACACCTTC. Encoded protein: CASTTWGALGYTF.

The chain combines TRBV4-1 with TRBJ1-4; 11 bases line up with TRBD1. The junction had 1 base not matched to a gene; V was cut back by 3 bases and J by 7 bases. Germline V gene data show CDR1 as MGHRA and CDR2 as YSYEKL. The CDR3 contains 14 residues. CDR3 in amino acids: CASSQDRGREKLFF. The DNA for the CDR3 is TGCGCCAGCAGCCAGGACAGGGGGCGTGAAAAACTGTTTTTT.

The rearrangement uses TRBV2 and TRBJ2-5; 10 bases are shared with TRBD2. There are 14 residues in the CDR3. CDR1 and CDR2 from the germline V gene are SNHLY and FYNNEI. The V and J ends lost 6 bases and 5 bases, in that order; junction bases with no gene match: 6. The CDR3 bases are TGTGCCAGCAGCCAGCGGGGGGGCCGGGAGACCCAGTACTTC. It specifies CASSQRGGRETQYF.

The genes are TRBV11-2 and TRBJ1-1, with 12 bases fitting TRBD1. The J segment lost 6 bases and the V segment lost 4 bases, leaving 12 bases of the junction unmatched. Germline V CDR1 and CDR2: SGHAT, FQNNGV. This CDR3 comprises 17 residues. CDR3 in amino acids: CASSSGGTGGLLAEAFF. The CDR3 DNA follows: TGTGCCAGCAGCTCCGGGGGGACAGGGGGCTTGTTGGCTGAAGCTTTCTTT.

The chain links TRBV6-5 to TRBJ1-1, with 8 bases identical to TRBD1. Germline V gives CDR1 MNHEY, CDR2 SVGAGI. The CDR3 extends over 15 amino acids. V was clipped by 8 bases and J by 5 bases; unmatched bases: 13. The CDR3 here is CASSPGDRIGTEAFF. CDR3 DNA: TGTGCCAGCTCACCCGGGGACAGGATTGGAACTGAAGCTTTCTTT.

DNA of the CDR3: TGTGCCAGCAACCTGGGACAGATTAATTCACCCCTCCACTTT. This codes for CASNLGQINSPLHF. The chain recombines TRBV9 with TRBJ1-6; 7 nucleotides match TRBD1. The CDR3 is 14 residues long. Looked up from germline, CDR1 is SGDLS and CDR2 is YYNGEE. V dropped 6 bases and J dropped 6; count of bases not matched to a gene: 6.

About this clone: Other nucleotide sequences in the sample specify the same CDR3. The chain combines TRBV5-1 with TRBJ2-3; TRBD1 agrees at 8 bases. V lost 4 bases to trimming and J lost 5 bases; unmatched junction nucleotides: 6. CDR1 and CDR2 from the germline V gene are SGHRS and YFSETQ. CDR3 length: 14 amino acids. The CDR3: CASSPGQGGDTQYF. The CDR3, as DNA: TGCGCCAGCAGCCCCGGACAGGGCGGAGATACGCAGTATTTT. The variable domain in full, completed from reference TRBV5-1 and TRBJ2-3, reads KAGVTQTPRYLIKTRGQQVTLSCSPISGHRSVSWYQQTPGQGLQFLFEYFSETQRNKGNFPGRFSGRQFSNSRSEMNVSTLELGDSALYLCASSPGQGGDTQYFGPGTRLTVL.

This chain uses TRBV4-1 with TRBJ2-7; no reliable D call. Trimming took 0 bases from V and 1 from J, leaving 16 bases between them. The CDR3 totals 17 residues. Germline loops: CDR1 MGHRA, CDR2 YSYEKL. The CDR3 sequence: CASSQEPPTVPSYEQYF. The CDR3 bases are TGCGCCAGCAGCCAAGAACCCCCCACAGTCCCTTCCTACGAGCAGTACTTC.

The chain uses TRBV7-9 and TRBJ2-7, with 8 nucleotides matching TRBD1. The length of the CDR3 is 16 residues. Losses at the gene ends were 1 base for V and 5 bases for J; bases not matched to a gene: 10. Germline CDR1 SEHNR, CDR2 FQNEAQ (reference sequence). The CDR3 protein is CASSLVRPGGIHEQYF. CDR3 in DNA: TGTGCCAGCAGCTTAGTCCGGCCAGGGGGCATACACGAGCAGTACTTC.

The genes are TRBV19 and TRBJ2-7; 8 bases are a match to TRBD2. With V trimmed by 2 bases and J by 2 bases, 5 bases remained unmatched. This CDR3 is built from 15 residues. The germline V gene encodes CDR1 LNHDA and CDR2 SQIVND (reference sequence). The CDR3 spells CASSILAGGPYEQYF. The CDR3 DNA reads as TGTGCCAGTAGTATACTGGCGGGGGGACCCTACGAGCAGTACTTC.

The chain uses TRBV5-5 and TRBJ2-7; TRBD1 might be the D (5 bases). CDR3 size: 17 residues. The V gene's germline CDR1 is SGHKS and CDR2 YYEKEE (reference sequence). Trimming stripped 3 bases from V and 0 bases from J, with 19 bases between. CDR3 in amino acids: CASSYVFRQTSSYEQYF. In nucleotides, the CDR3 is TGTGCCAGCAGCTATGTCTTCCGACAGACGAGCTCCTACGAGCAGTACTTC.